These 3 T cell receptor beta chains originate from one sample sequenced in a study of T-cell reconstitution after alpha-beta-depleted transplantation in children. Preparation of the TCRbeta library involved a method that used unique molecular identifiers. MiXCR was run by TCRdb on the PCR reads, yielding one entry per CDR3 protein. The sample comprises 97,000 or so distinct CDR3 sequences, roughly 6% of which are singletons, and around 5.6% rests with the top ten. Sequenced material: PBMCs, mostly from graft donor cells, taken 60 days after TCRalphabeta/CD19-depleted stem cell transplant. The origin of the receptors is a female patient aged 2-10 years who had a stem cell transplant for Fanconi anemia, so the T cells may come from the graft donor.

This clonotype was detected ten times or more. The rearrangement joins TRBV7-2 to TRBJ2-1, with 11 bases aligning to TRBD2. Germline-derived CDR1 and CDR2 are SGHTA and FQGNSA. The J segment lost 12 bases and the V segment lost 0 bases, leaving 7 bases of the junction unmatched. The CDR3 is made up of 15 amino acids. CDR3 nucleotide sequence: TGTGCCAGCAGCTTAGCCACCGGGACTAGCGGATTGCAGTTCTTC. Its protein is CASSLATGTSGLQFF.

This clonotype was observed many times. The rearrangement links TRBV7-2 to TRBJ2-1, with 7 bases fitting TRBD2. The ends lost 4 bases at V and 10 bases at J; junction bases unmatched: 7. Germline loops: CDR1 SGHTA, CDR2 FQGNSA. This CDR3 is 13 amino acids long. The CDR3 DNA follows: TGTGCCAGCAGCTCTAGGACCGGGGGGGAGCAGTTCTTC. Amino acids: CASSSRTGGEQFF.

This clonotype appeared many times. The conserved final phenylalanine or tryptophan is absent from the CDR3, which likely points to a read error. The DNA is left out, because the CDR3 cannot be placed on it with certainty; the CDR3 is given as TCRdb lists it. The CDR3 protein is CSASGARL. The genes are TRBV20-1 and TRBJ2-7; whether TRBD1, the table's D call, matches the DNA was not checked. The CDR3 comprises 8 residues, both ends counted. CDR1 and CDR2 from the germline V gene are DFQATT and SNEGSKA (reference sequence).